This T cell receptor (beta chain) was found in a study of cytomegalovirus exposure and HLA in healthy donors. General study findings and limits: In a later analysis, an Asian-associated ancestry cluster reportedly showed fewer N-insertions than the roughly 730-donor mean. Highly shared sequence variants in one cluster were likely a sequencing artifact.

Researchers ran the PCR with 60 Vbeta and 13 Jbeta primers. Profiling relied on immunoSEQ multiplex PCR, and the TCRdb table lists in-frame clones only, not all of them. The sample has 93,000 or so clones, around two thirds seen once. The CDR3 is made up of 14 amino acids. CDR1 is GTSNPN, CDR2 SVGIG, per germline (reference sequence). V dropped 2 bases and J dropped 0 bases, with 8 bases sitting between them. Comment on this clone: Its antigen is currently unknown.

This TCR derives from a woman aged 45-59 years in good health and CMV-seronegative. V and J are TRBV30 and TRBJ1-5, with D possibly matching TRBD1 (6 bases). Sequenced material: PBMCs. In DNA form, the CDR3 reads TGTGCCTGGAGTAGGGGGAATAGCAATCAGCCCCAGCATTTT. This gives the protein CAWSRGNSNQPQHF.